The sequence of this TCR beta chain was determined in a study of blood T cell repertoires in COVID-19. At the level of the study: PBMCs, B-cell-depleted T cells, or T cells provided the cDNA or gDNA that made up the material.

TCRdb keeps only in-frame clones here, not all; method: immunoSEQ multiplex PCR. The table has around 200,000 clones, roughly 87% seen once; the top ten hold under 3%. Study members were between about 18 and 95 years old and lived in 20 to 30 US regions. Membership in each cohort depended on participant-reported clinical history. V dropped 10 bases and J dropped 8; count of bases not matched to a gene: 7. The CDR3 consists of 12 residues. The sequence was collected from a middle-aged woman with acute COVID-19. The chain carries TRBV12-3 or TRBV12-4 and TRBJ1-2, with 10 nucleotides matching TRBD1. Sequenced sample: PBMCs or T cells enriched from blood (not recorded which). DNA for the CDR3: TGTGCCACCAGCCGGGACAGGGGCGGCTACACCTTC. It is translated as CATSRDRGGYTF.